This section outlines one T cell receptor beta chain sequence together with its context. The target antigen is unknown. The data stem from a study of T cells in Graves' hyperthyroidism and ophthalmopathy. Study-level findings and limits: The model predicted ophthalmopathy a median approximately six months before onset. Ophthalmopathy and stable hyperthyroidism were separated by a 13 V-J model.

What was amplified from RNA transcripts were TCR beta CDR3 regions. Initially, a first-round RT-PCR of the TCR CDR3 employed the HTBI primer set. Via MiXCR, TCRdb re-called the multiplex PCR reads, giving one row per CDR3 protein. The sample holds about 98,000 distinct CDR3 sequences; 35% to 45% are singletons and the top ten take approximately 10%. Patients aged 18 to 65 with hyperthyroidism were newly diagnosed, with duration under 2 months. Each diagnosis was grounded in clinical symptoms, serum thyroxine and TRAb, thyroid ultrasound, and orbital computed tomography. V shed 7 bases and J shed 0 bases, with 20 bases lying between them. CDR3 size: 17 residues. The germline V gene has CDR1 SGDLS and CDR2 YYNGEE.

The chain combines TRBV9 with TRBJ1-5; D remains ambiguous. Sequenced sample: peripheral blood or thyroid tissue (not recorded which). The receptor was isolated from a woman in her 30s with Graves' hyperthyroidism. CDR3 nucleotides: TGTGCCAGCTCACCAGAAAATGCAATACCTAGCAATCAGCCCCAGCATTTT. This sequence encodes CASSPENAIPSNQPQHF.